This T cell receptor beta chain was sequenced for a study of radiation and T cells in renal cell carcinoma. Background on the study: Nephrectomy followed 15 Gy stereotactic body radiation by 4 weeks. Broader study findings: From baseline, blood top tumor clonotypes peaked at 2 weeks post-radiation.

Profiling relied on immunoSEQ multiplex PCR, and the TCRdb table lists in-frame clones only, not all of them. Altogether 95,000 to 150,000 clones are present, roughly 80% being singletons, with the ten largest covering around 3%. Germline V gene sequence: CDR1 SEHNR, CDR2 FQNEAQ (reference sequence). V was cut by 5 bases and J by 11 bases, with 16 bases left in between. The CDR3 totals 13 residues. As to this clone: What it binds is unknown.

Documented time point: baseline pretreatment blood. Treatment: 15 Gy SBRT to primary tumor, nephrectomy 4 weeks later. After SBRT, blood was collected at 2 and 4 weeks, plus baseline. This rearrangement joins TRBV7-9 to TRBJ1-5; no definite D call. This sequence originates from an older woman with renal cell carcinoma. The sequencing here drew on blood, taken from a patient whose treatment included radiotherapy and nephrectomy. CDR3 protein: CASSPREGKAQHF. In DNA form, the CDR3 reads TGTGCCAGCAGCCCACGGGAAGGGAAGGCCCAGCATTTT.